This T cell receptor (beta chain) was sequenced for a study of blood T cell repertoires in COVID-19 (TCRdb year 2020). Some background on the complete study: Samples from collaborators originated in the United States, Italy and Spain and spanned both the acute and convalescent phases of COVID-19. The repertoires were released in a freely available public database meant as a resource for research on the immune response to SARS-CoV-2. The samples were drawn from two sources: the first 160 participants of the ongoing ImmuneRACE study, and about 1,300 subjects contributed by 6 global collaborators. The dataset comprised deeply sampled blood TCRbeta repertoires from subjects exposed to, actively infected with, or recovered from COVID-19. The prospective study material was composed of cDNA or gDNA derived from T cells, B-cell-depleted T cells, or PBMCs. Where available, HLA class I and class II types were taken from metadata supplied by the sample provider and were not determined by assay-based typing. A de-identified subject ID, COVID-19 status, age in years and sex were almost always included in the sample metadata.

TCRbeta CDR3 regions were amplified from genomic DNA by means of the immunoSEQ Assay, a bias-controlled multiplex PCR. The authors' pipeline ran thus. Nucleated cell counts per sample were estimated from amplification of reference gene primers within the assay. To quantify the absolute abundance of each unique TCRbeta CDR3 rearrangement, sequence reads were collapsed and filtered. For each sample, productive Simpson clonality was calculated as the square root of Simpson's diversity index across productive rearrangements. TCRdb holds this immuneACCESS table with in-frame rearrangements only. Some clones are missing; in checked studies, unresolved V genes explain under half, and the rest has no known cause. V and J calls and clone size follow that table, whereas D and trimming were derived from the DNA. Present in this sample are more than 50,000 clones, approximately 90% of which were seen just once. Of the sample, roughly 1.5% is held by the ten largest clones.

The collaborating institutions used their own protocols to collect whole blood in K2EDTA tubes. For TCRbeta analysis, collaborator samples were shipped as frozen whole blood, as isolated PBMCs, or as DNA extracted from either sample type. Between the V and J ends, shortened by 0 bases and 0 bases respectively, the junction contains 10 bases. The CDR3 sequence holds 16 residues, the cysteine and phenylalanine included. CDR3 DNA only is kept here, 48 bases in frame from base 1. Per the germline V gene, SGDLS is the CDR1 and YYNGEE is the CDR2. Findings and caveats that apply to the study as a whole: The quantity of clinical and demographic metadata differed by source and by participant and was supplied without curation.

As to this clone: No antigen is known for it. No much larger clonotype is one base removed from it; base qualities were not supplied.

The sequence derives from a human donor in a cohort sampled during active COVID-19. The sequenced material came from peripheral blood. The V and J genes are TRBV9 and TRBJ1-3; no confident D gene assignment can be made. The DNA is as follows: TGTGCCAGCAGCGTAGATCCGATACACTCTGGAAACACCATATATTTT. This codes for CASSVDPIHSGNTIYF.